The clone carrying this T cell receptor beta chain was counted at least ten times. Its antigen is undetermined. TCRdb used MiXCR to reprocess the RT-PCR reads, holding one entry per CDR3 protein. This sample carries about 800,000 distinct CDR3 sequences, 21% of them seen once, and the ten largest clones take roughly 10%. In germline, CDR1 is SGHRS, CDR2 YFSETQ. This CDR3 is built from 13 residues. The V and J ends lost 2 bases and 0 bases respectively, with 5 bases between them. The data are from a study of response to subunit inactivated influenza vaccine. Study findings and constraints: Few additional T cells are recruited per seasonal influenza vaccination, authors suggested.

The clonotype comes from a man aged 50 or older who received an inactivated influenza vaccine. J is TRBJ1-1 and V is TRBV5-1; D is unclear. The sample in question was PBMCs from blood, obtained 4 to 6 days after vaccination. CDR3: CASSFSVNTEAFF. The CDR3 coding sequence is TGCGCCAGCAGCTTCTCGGTGAACACTGAAGCTTTCTTT.